This TCR beta chain was obtained from a study of blood T cell repertoires in COVID-19. Study overall: Both acute and convalescent COVID-19 samples were obtained from the United States, Italy and Spain.

In the authors' workflow: By means of reference gene primer amplification, nucleated cell counts were estimated. Produced via immunoSEQ multiplex PCR; TCRdb's table is partial and in-frame only. V, J and clone size were drawn from that table, and D and trimming were deduced from the DNA. Of about 310,000 clones listed, about 89% are singletons. The CDR3 extends over 17 amino acids. The V segment lost 4 bases and the J segment 7 bases; nucleotides outside the gene matches: 12. Germline V gives CDR1 SGHTA, CDR2 FQGNSA. Participants were placed into cohorts based on the clinical history they reported. Donors in Cohort 3 who had recovered were those with two negative PCRs, healthcare professional clearance, or resolution of their symptoms.

The sequence was obtained from a man aged 55 to 70 who had recovered from COVID-19. J is TRBJ2-1 and V is TRBV7-2, with 11 bases fitting TRBD2. Input material: PBMCs or T cells enriched from blood (not recorded which). The chain's CDR3 is CASSSSTSGKRLNEQFF. The CDR3 bases are TGTGCCAGCAGCTCATCGACTAGCGGGAAACGTTTAAATGAGCAGTTCTTC. The variable domain in full, completed from reference TRBV7-2 and TRBJ2-1, reads GAGVSQSPSNKVTEKGKDVELRCDPISGHTALYWYRQSLGQGLEFLIYFQGNSAPDKSGLPSDRFSAERTGGSVSTLTIQRTQQEDSAVYLCASSSSTSGKRLNEQFFGPGTRLTVL.